This T cell receptor beta chain originates from a study of cytomegalovirus exposure and HLA in healthy donors. The PCR contained 60 Vbeta and 13 Jbeta primers. The method was immunoSEQ multiplex PCR; TCRdb's version includes in-frame clones alone and lacks a portion of them. This sample has approximately 220,000 clones; approximately 82% occur once, and the top ten carry 0.63%. A word on this clone: The junction and the germline gene differ at one end; a read error may be behind it.

The CDR3 length is 15 residues. Looked up from germline, CDR1 is MNHNS and CDR2 is SASEGT. V usage is TRBV6-1 and J usage is TRBJ2-7, with a weak D call TRBD1 (7 bases). The specimen sequenced was PBMCs. This receptor was identified in a man younger than 30 in good health and CMV-seronegative. This chain's CDR3 is CASSEGGTDLYEQYF. DNA of the CDR3: TGTGCCAGCAGCGAAGGCGGGACAGATTTATACGAGCAGTACTTC.